This entry lists 18 T cell receptor beta chains sequenced from one sample in a study of blood T cell repertoires in COVID-19. The assay was immunoSEQ multiplex PCR, and TCRdb's table has in-frame clones only and misses some. The sample lists 300,000 to 500,000 clones; 70% to 90% were seen once. Sequenced: PBMCs or T cells enriched from blood (not recorded which). The receptors were gathered from a woman in her twenties or thirties with acute COVID-19.

The CDR3 DNA is TGTGCCAGCAGTTTATGGGCAGGGGACGGCTACACCTTC. Translating gives CASSLWAGDGYTF. The V gene is TRBV27, the J gene TRBJ1-2; D might be TRBD1 (6 bases). The CDR3 is 13 residues long. V was clipped by 1 base and J by 8 bases, with 11 bases between them. The germline CDR1 and CDR2 sequences are MNHEY and SMNVEV (reference sequence).

The gene calls are TRBV7-2 and TRBJ1-5, with a tentative D call TRBD1 (5 bases). Trimming left V 1 base short and J 5 bases short, with 12 bases between. Germline CDR1 SGHTA, CDR2 FQGNSA. The CDR3 extends over 15 amino acids. The CDR3 bases are TGTGCCAGCAGCTTAGTTGCCGGGGGTGATCAGCCCCAGCATTTT. This codes for CASSLVAGGDQPQHF.

The chain employs TRBV28 and TRBJ1-3, with D possibly being TRBD1 (6 bases). The V gene's germline CDR1 is MDHEN and CDR2 SYDVKM. Between the trimmed V and J ends, which lost 2 bases and 3 bases, there was a span of 11 bases. The length of the CDR3 is 15 residues. CDR3 protein: CASSLRGAGGNTIYF. Written as DNA, the CDR3 is TGTGCCAGCAGTTTACGGGGGGCAGGTGGAAACACCATATATTTT.

This rearrangement joins TRBV14 to TRBJ1-2; D is possibly TRBD1 (5 bases). The germline V and J ends were trimmed by 4 bases and 1 base, with 13 bases remaining between them. This CDR3 spans 15 amino acids. Germline CDR1 SGHDN, CDR2 FVKESK. CDR3 residues: CASSPHRGGNYGYTF. The DNA of the CDR3 is TGTGCCAGCAGCCCCCATCGGGGGGGTAACTATGGCTACACCTTC. Using reference TRBV14 and TRBJ1-2 for the parts outside the CDR3, the full variable domain is EAGVTQFPSHSVIEKGQTVTLRCDPISGHDNLYWYRRVMGKEIKFLLHFVKESKQDESGMPNNRFLAERTGGTYSTLKVQPAELEDSGVYFCASSPHRGGNYGYTFGSGTRLTVV.

The V and J genes are TRBV7-3 and TRBJ2-1, with a possible D match to TRBD1 (6 bases). Germline-derived CDR1 and CDR2 are SGHTA and FQGTGA. The V end lost 8 bases, the J end lost 6 bases, and 17 bases lay between the germline ends. This CDR3 region has 14 residues. Here the CDR3 reads CASSLEKGVNEQFF. As DNA, the CDR3 is TGTGCCAGCTCCCTAGAAAAGGGGGTCAATGAGCAGTTCTTC.

The V gene is TRBV7-6, the J gene TRBJ2-5; D not resolved. V lost 5 bases, J lost 2 bases, and 3 bases lay in between. This CDR3 comprises 11 residues. CDR1 is SGHVS and CDR2 is FNYEAQ in the germline V gene. For the CDR3, the DNA is TGTGCCAGCAGCCCGCAAGAGACCCAGTACTTC. As protein: CASSPQETQYF.

The J gene is TRBJ1-2, the V gene TRBV5-1; 8 bases align to TRBD1. Trimming took 3 bases from V and 4 from J; bases not matched to a gene: 11. Germline CDR1 and CDR2: SGHRS and YFSETQ. The CDR3 totals 16 residues. The chain's CDR3 is CASSSFLPGQAYGYTF. CDR3 sequence (DNA): TGCGCCAGCAGCTCTTTTTTACCGGGACAGGCCTATGGCTACACCTTC.

The chain has TRBV3-1 (or the pseudogene TRBV3-2) and TRBJ2-3; 10 bases fit TRBD2. CDR1 and CDR2 (germline): LGHDT, YNNKEL (reference sequence). The CDR3 length is 15 residues. Unmatched junction bases numbered 5, after V lost 4 bases and J lost 4 bases. For the CDR3, the DNA is TGTGCCAGCAGCCCGACTAGCGGGTTCTCAGATACGCAGTATTTT. Its translation: CASSPTSGFSDTQYF.

This clone was recorded once. The gene calls are TRBV14 and TRBJ2-7; TRBD1 is a possible D gene (5 bases). Germline-derived CDR1 and CDR2 are SGHDN and FVKESK. This CDR3 spans 10 amino acids. V lost 6 bases and J lost 12, with 12 bases in between. The CDR3 protein is CASSLQGRYF. The DNA for the CDR3 is TGTGCCAGCAGTTTGCAGGGCCGGTACTTC.

The chain recombines TRBV6-2 or TRBV6-3 with TRBJ1-2, with 7 bases identical to TRBD1. Germline values: CDR1 MNHEY, CDR2 SVGEGT. Trimming cost V 5 bases and J 2 bases; bases outside gene matches: 5. The CDR3 consists of 14 residues. The CDR3 protein is CASSTRDRNYGYTF. As DNA, the CDR3 is TGTGCCAGCAGTACCCGGGACAGAAACTATGGCTACACCTTC.

The chain couples TRBV18 to TRBJ2-1; 7 bases match TRBD1. This CDR3 region has 16 residues. The J segment lost 0 bases and the V segment lost 5 bases, leaving 7 bases of the junction unmatched. The germline V gene has CDR1 KGHSH and CDR2 LQKENI. The CDR3 sequence: CASSVTGERSYNEQFF. The DNA of the CDR3 is TGTGCCAGCTCAGTTACAGGGGAGCGCTCCTACAATGAGCAGTTCTTC.

The rearrangement links TRBV9 to TRBJ1-1; D is undetermined. This CDR3 comprises 13 residues. Germline lookup yields CDR1 SGDLS and CDR2 YYNGEE. Deletions cut 5 bases from V and 1 base from J, with 9 bases between. The DNA for the CDR3 is TGTGCCAGCAGGCGGGGTCCGAACACTGAAGCTTTCTTT. It is translated as CASRRGPNTEAFF.

Concerning this clone itself: Other DNA sequences in the sample encode the same CDR3. The chain employs TRBV24-1 and TRBJ2-3, with D possibly TRBD1 on 5 matching bases. CDR1 and CDR2 from the germline V gene are KGHDR and SFDVKD. CDR3 length: 13 amino acids. V was pared by 5 bases and J by 1 base, with 6 bases between. The CDR3 nucleotides are TGTGCCACCAGTGTAGGGGGCACAGATACGCAGTATTTT. As protein: CATSVGGTDTQYF.

The chain joins TRBV7-2 to TRBJ1-2; 7 nucleotides align to TRBD1. There are 16 residues in the CDR3. The J segment lost 0 bases and the V segment lost 5 bases, leaving 9 bases of the junction unmatched. Germline V gene lookup returns CDR1 SGHTA and CDR2 FQGNSA. CDR3 DNA: TGTGCCAGCAGCCCTACAGGGGCTAAAGCTAACTATGGCTACACCTTC. This sequence encodes CASSPTGAKANYGYTF.

V and J are TRBV24-1 and TRBJ1-2, with 10 bases that match TRBD1. The length of the CDR3 is 16 residues. With V trimmed by 2 bases and J by 2 bases, 4 bases remained unmatched. The V gene's germline CDR1 is KGHDR and CDR2 SFDVKD. The CDR3 region has the DNA TGTGCCACCAGTGATTCGGGACAGGGGAGCAACTATGGCTACACCTTC. It encodes CATSDSGQGSNYGYTF.

The chain carries TRBV4-3 and TRBJ2-3; TRBD2 is a possible D gene (6 bases). Germline values: CDR1 LGHNA, CDR2 YSLEER. Trimming left V 1 base short and J 6 bases short, with 29 bases between. The CDR3 runs 20 residues. CDR3 coding DNA: TGCGCCAGCAGCCAAGTAATCTCGGGTGGCGGGGCGGGGCCCGAGGATACGCAGTATTTT. Translated, it gives CASSQVISGGGAGPEDTQYF.

The chain couples TRBV5-4 to TRBJ1-1; 9 nucleotides agree with TRBD1. The CDR3 loop spans 15 amino acids. V lost 5 bases to trimming and J lost 4 bases; unmatched junction nucleotides: 9. The germline gives CDR1 SGHNT, CDR2 YYREEE (reference sequence). CDR3 sequence: CASSRTGDGGTEAFF. In nucleotides, the CDR3 is TGTGCCAGCAGTCGGACAGGGGATGGCGGCACTGAAGCTTTCTTT.

This clone was recorded once. This chain uses TRBV18 with TRBJ2-3; D possibly corresponds to TRBD2 (5 bases). This CDR3 spans 16 amino acids. Trimming took 2 bases from V and 1 from J, leaving 13 bases between them. The V gene's germline CDR1 is KGHSH and CDR2 LQKENI. DNA of the CDR3: TGTGCCAGCTCACCAAACCTGGCGGGCGGCACAGATACGCAGTATTTT. This codes for CASSPNLAGGTDTQYF.